This T cell receptor (beta chain) was sequenced during a study of T cells in Graves' hyperthyroidism and ophthalmopathy. Using RNA transcripts as the source, TCR beta CDR3 regions were amplified. RT-PCR in the first round (using the HTBI primer set) targeted the TCR CDR3. TCRdb independently ran MiXCR on the multiplex PCR reads; one entry per CDR3 protein. This table has approximately 480,000 distinct CDR3 sequences, less than 25% appearing once. Trimming took 6 bases from V and 1 from J, leaving 15 bases between them. The CDR3 has 14 residues. CDR1 is DFQATT, CDR2 SNEGSKA, per germline (reference sequence). This clonotype was counted at least ten times.

The V call is TRBV20-1, the J call TRBJ2-5; maybe TRBD2 (7 bases). The source material was blood. The receptor comes from a man between 18 and 35 years old with Graves' hyperthyroidism. The CDR3 protein is CSAIEGGAQETQYF. CDR3 DNA sequence: TGCAGTGCCATAGAGGGGGGGGCCCAAGAGACCCAGTACTTC.